The present entry profiles one TCR beta chain with its context. Its antigen is as yet unknown. Time point in this sample: week 47, end of study. All doses held 300 ug of mutant IDH1 20-mer peptide, with topical imiquimod. These data are taken from a study of a mutant IDH1 vaccine in newly diagnosed glioma. Profiled with immunoSEQ multiplex PCR; TCRdb holds only in-frame clones, not every one. The sample has about 94,000 clones, around nine tenths seen once. The clonotype originates from a woman aged 45-65 years with glioma. The starting material was PBMCs, obtained from a glioma patient whose treatment included an IDH1 peptide vaccine.

In DNA, the CDR3 is TGTGCCAGCAGTCCGTCTGTGGGACAGGGCCGGGAAAAACTGTTTTTT. Protein sequence: CASSPSVGQGREKLFF. This chain links TRBV27 with TRBJ1-4; the match to TRBD1 covers 9 bases. V lost 5 bases and J lost 8; bases outside the gene matches: 12. Germline CDR1 and CDR2: MNHEY and SMNVEV (reference sequence). The CDR3 is 16 residues long.